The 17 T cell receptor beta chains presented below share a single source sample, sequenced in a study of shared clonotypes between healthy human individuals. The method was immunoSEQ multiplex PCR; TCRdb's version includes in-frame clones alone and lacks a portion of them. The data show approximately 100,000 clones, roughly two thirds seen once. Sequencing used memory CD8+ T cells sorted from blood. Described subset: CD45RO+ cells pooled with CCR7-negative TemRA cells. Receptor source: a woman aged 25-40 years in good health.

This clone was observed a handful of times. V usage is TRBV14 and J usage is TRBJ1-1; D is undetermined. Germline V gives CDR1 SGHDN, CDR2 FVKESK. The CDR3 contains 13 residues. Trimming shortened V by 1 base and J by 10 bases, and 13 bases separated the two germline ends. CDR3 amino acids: CASSQGNTRRAFF. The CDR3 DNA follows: TGTGCCAGCAGCCAAGGGAACACAAGGAGAGCTTTCTTT.

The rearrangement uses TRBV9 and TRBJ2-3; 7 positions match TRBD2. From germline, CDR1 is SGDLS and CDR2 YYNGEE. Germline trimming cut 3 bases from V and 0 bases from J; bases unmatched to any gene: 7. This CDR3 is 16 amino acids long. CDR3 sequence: CASSDALSGSTDTQYF. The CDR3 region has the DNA TGTGCCAGCAGCGATGCGCTTAGCGGGAGCACAGATACGCAGTATTTT. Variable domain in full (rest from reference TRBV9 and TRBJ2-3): DSGVTQTPKHLITATGQRVTLRCSPRSGDLSVYWYQQSLDQGLQFLIQYYNGEERAKGNILERFSAQQFPDLHSELNLSSLELGDSALYFCASSDALSGSTDTQYFGPGTRLTVL.

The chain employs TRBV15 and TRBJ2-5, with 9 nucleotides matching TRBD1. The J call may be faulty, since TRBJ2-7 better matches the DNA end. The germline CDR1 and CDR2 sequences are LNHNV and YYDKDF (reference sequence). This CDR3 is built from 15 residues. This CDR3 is CATSGTGTGSYEQYF. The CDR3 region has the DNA TGTGCCACCAGCGGAACCGGGACAGGGTCCTACGAGCAGTACTTC.

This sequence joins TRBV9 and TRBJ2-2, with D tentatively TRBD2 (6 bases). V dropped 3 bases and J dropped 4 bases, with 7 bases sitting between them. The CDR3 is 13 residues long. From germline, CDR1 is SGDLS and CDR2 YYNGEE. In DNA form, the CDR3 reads TGTGCCAGCAGCGCCGGGGGCACCGGGGAGCTGTTTTTT. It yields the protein CASSAGGTGELFF. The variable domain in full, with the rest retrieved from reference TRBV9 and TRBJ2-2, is DSGVTQTPKHLITATGQRVTLRCSPRSGDLSVYWYQQSLDQGLQFLIQYYNGEERAKGNILERFSAQQFPDLHSELNLSSLELGDSALYFCASSAGGTGELFFGEGSRLTVL.

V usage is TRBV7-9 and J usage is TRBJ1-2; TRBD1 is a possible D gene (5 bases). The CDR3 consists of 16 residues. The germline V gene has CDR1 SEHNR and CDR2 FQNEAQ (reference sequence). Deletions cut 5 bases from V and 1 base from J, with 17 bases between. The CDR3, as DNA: TGTGCCAGCAGCCCCCACGGTGGTGACAGTAACTATGGCTACACCTTC. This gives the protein CASSPHGGDSNYGYTF. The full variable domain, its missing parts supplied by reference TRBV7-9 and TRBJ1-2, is DTGVSQNPRHKITKRGQNVTFRCDPISEHNRLYWYRQTLGQGPEFLTYFQNEAQLEKSRLLSDRFSAERPKGSFSTLEIQRTEQGDSAMYLCASSPHGGDSNYGYTFGSGTRLTVV.

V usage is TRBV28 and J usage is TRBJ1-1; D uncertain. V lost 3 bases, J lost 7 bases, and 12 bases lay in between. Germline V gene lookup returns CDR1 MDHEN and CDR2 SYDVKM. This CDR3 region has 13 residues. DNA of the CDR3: TGTGCCAGCAGTTTCGATGGAATCTATGAAGCTTTCTTT. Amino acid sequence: CASSFDGIYEAFF. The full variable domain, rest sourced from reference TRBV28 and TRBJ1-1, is DVKVTQSSRYLVKRTGEKVFLECVQDMDHENMFWYRQDPGLGLRLIYFSYDVKMKEKGDIPEGYSVSREKKERFSLILESASTNQTSMYLCASSFDGIYEAFFGQGTRLTVV.

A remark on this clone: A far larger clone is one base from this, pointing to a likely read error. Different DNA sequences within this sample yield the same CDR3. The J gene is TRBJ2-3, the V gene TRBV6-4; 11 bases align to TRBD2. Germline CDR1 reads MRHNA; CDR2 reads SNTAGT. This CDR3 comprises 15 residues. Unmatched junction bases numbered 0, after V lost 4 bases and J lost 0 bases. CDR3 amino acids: CASSGLAGSTDTQYF. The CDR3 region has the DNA TGTGCCAGCAGTGGACTAGCGGGAAGCACAGATACGCAGTATTTT.

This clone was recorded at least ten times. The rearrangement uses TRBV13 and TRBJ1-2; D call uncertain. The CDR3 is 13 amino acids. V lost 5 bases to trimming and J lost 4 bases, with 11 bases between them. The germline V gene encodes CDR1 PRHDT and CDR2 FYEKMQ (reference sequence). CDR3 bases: TGTGCCAGCAGCCCGATGGACGGCTATGGCTACACCTTC. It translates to CASSPMDGYGYTF.

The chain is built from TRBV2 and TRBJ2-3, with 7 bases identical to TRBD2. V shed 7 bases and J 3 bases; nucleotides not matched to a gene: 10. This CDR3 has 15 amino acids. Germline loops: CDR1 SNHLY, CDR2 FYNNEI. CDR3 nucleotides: TGTGCCAGCAAGGTGGCGGGAGTAAGAACAGATACGCAGTATTTT. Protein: CASKVAGVRTDTQYF.

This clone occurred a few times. The CDR3 region has the DNA TGCGCCAGCAGCCCAGGGACCGCAACTGGTGAGCAGTACTTC. This codes for CASSPGTATGEQYF. The V call is TRBV5-1, the J call TRBJ2-7; D tentatively reads TRBD1 or TRBD2 (5 bases each). Germline V gene data show CDR1 as SGHRS and CDR2 as YFSETQ. V was shortened by 4 bases and J by 7 bases, with 18 bases between the two germline ends. This CDR3 has 14 residues. Full variable domain (rest looked up from reference TRBV5-1 and TRBJ2-7): KAGVTQTPRYLIKTRGQQVTLSCSPISGHRSVSWYQQTPGQGLQFLFEYFSETQRNKGNFPGRFSGRQFSNSRSEMNVSTLELGDSALYLCASSPGTATGEQYFGPGTRLTVT.

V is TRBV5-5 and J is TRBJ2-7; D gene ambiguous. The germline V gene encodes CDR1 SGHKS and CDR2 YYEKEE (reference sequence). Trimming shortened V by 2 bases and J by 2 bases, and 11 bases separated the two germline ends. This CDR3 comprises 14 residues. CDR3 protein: CASSFSRSTYEQYF. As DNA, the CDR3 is TGTGCCAGCAGCTTCTCGCGCTCGACCTACGAGCAGTACTTC.

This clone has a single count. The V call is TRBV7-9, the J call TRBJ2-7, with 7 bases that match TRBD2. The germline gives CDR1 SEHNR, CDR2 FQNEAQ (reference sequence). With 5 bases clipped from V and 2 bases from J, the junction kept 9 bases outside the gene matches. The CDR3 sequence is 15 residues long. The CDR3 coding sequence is TGTGCCAGCAGCACGTCGAGCGGGACGCCCTACGAGCAGTACTTC. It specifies CASSTSSGTPYEQYF.

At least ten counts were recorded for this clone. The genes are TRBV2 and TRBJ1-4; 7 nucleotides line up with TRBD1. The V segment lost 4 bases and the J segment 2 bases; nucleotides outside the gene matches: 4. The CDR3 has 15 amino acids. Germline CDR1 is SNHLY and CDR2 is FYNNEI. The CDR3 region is CASSVPGQTNEKLFF. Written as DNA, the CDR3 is TGTGCCAGCAGTGTCCCGGGACAGACTAATGAAAAACTGTTTTTT.

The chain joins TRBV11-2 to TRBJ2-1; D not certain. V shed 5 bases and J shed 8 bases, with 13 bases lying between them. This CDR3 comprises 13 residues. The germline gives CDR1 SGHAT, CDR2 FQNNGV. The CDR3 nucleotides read TGTGCCAGCAGCCCCCCCCCTTCCTATGAGCAGTTCTTC. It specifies CASSPPPSYEQFF.

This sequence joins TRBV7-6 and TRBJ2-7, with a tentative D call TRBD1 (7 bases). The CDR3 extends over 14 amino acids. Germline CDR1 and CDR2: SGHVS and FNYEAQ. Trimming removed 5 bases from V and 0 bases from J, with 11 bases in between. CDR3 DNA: TGTGCCAGCAGCGCCAGGGGGGACTCCTACGAGCAGTACTTC. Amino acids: CASSARGDSYEQYF.

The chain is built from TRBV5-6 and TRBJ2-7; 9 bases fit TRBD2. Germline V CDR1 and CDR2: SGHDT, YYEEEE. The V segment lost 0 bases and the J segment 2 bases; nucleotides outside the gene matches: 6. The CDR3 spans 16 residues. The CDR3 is CASSLAEREDAYEQYF. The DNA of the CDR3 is TGTGCCAGCAGCTTGGCAGAGCGGGAGGATGCCTACGAGCAGTACTTC. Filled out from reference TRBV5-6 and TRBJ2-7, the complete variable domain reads DAGVTQSPTHLIKTRGQQVTLRCSPKSGHDTVSWYQQALGQGPQFIFQYYEEEERQRGNFPDRFSGHQFPNYSSELNVNALLLGDSALYLCASSLAEREDAYEQYFGPGTRLTVT.

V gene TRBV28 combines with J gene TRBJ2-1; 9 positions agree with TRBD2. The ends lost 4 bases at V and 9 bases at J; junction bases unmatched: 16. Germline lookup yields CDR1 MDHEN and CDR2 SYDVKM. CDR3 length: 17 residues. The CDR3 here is CASSSPLVEREALEQFF. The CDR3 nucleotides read TGTGCCAGCAGTTCCCCATTAGTTGAGCGGGAGGCTCTTGAGCAGTTCTTC.